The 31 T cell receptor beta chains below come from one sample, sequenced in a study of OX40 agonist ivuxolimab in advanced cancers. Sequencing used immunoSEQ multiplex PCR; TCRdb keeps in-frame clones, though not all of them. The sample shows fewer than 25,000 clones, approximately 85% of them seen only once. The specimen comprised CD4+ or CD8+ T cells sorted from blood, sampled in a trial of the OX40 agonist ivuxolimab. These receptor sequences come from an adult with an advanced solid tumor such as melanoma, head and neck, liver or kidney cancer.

DNA of the CDR3: TGCGCCAGCAGCTTGAGGGACAGGGATCACGAGCAGTACTTC. Protein: CASSLRDRDHEQYF. The chain couples TRBV5-1 to TRBJ2-7; 9 bases line up with TRBD1. The CDR3 is 14 amino acids. Germline loops: CDR1 SGHRS, CDR2 YFSETQ. J gave up 5 bases and V 1 base, and 4 bases lay outside the gene matches.

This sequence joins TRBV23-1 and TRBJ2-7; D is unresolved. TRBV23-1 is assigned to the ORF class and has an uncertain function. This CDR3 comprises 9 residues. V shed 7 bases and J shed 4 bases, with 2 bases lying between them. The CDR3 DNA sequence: TGCGCCAGCAAGTACGAGCAGTACTTC. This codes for CASKYEQYF.

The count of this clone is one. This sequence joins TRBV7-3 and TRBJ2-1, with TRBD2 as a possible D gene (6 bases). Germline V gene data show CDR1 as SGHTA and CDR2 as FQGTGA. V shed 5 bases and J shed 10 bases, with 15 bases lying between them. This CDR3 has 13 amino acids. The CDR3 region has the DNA TGTGCCAGCAGCCCCGCCCTTGGGGGGGAGCAGTTCTTC. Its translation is CASSPALGGEQFF. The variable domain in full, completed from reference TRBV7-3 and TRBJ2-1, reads GAGVSQTPSNKVTEKGKYVELRCDPISGHTALYWYRQSLGQGPEFLIYFQGTGAADDSGLPNDRFFAVRPEGSVSTLKIQRTERGDSAVYLCASSPALGGEQFFGPGTRLTVL.

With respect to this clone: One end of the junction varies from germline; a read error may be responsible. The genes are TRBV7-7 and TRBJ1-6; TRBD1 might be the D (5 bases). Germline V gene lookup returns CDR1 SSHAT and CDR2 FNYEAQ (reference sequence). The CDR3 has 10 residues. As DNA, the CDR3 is TGCAAGTGGGGCGGATCACCCCTCCACTTT. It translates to CKWGGSPLHF.

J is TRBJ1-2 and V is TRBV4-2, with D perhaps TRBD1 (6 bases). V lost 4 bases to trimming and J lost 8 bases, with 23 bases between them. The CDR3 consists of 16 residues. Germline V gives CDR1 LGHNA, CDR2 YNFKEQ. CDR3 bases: TGTGCCAGCAGCCGGCTTTTGGAGTGGGGGCTTCAGGGCTACACCTTC. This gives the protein CASSRLLEWGLQGYTF.

The CDR3 sequence is CASSQVGLAYEQYF. CDR3 nucleotides: TGTGCCAGCAGCCAGGTAGGGCTAGCCTACGAGCAGTACTTC. This chain connects TRBV7-8 to TRBJ2-7, with D uncertain. The CDR3 spans 14 residues. V lost 5 bases and J 2 bases, leaving 13 bases between the germline ends. Germline V gene sequence: CDR1 SGHVS, CDR2 FQNEAQ.

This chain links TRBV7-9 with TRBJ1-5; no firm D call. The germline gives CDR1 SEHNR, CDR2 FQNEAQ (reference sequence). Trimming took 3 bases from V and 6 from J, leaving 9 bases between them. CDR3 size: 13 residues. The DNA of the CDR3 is TGTGCCAGCAGCTTGAGGGAACTTCAGCCCCAGCATTTT. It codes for CASSLRELQPQHF.

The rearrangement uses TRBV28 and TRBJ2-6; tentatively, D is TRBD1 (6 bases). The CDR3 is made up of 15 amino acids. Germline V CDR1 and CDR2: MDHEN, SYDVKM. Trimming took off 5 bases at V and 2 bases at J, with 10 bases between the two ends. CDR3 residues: CASSMTGPGANVLTF. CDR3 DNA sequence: TGTGCCAGCAGTATGACAGGACCTGGGGCCAACGTCCTGACTTTC.

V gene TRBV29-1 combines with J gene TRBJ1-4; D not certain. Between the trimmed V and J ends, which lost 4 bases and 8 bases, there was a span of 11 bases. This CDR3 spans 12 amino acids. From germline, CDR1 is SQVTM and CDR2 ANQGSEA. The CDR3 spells CSVGRAEEKLFF. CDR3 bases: TGCAGCGTTGGCCGGGCTGAGGAAAAACTGTTTTTT.

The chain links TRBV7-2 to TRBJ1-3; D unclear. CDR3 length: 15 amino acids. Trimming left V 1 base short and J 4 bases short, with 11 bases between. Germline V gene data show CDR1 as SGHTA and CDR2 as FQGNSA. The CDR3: CASSLGLLIGNTIYF. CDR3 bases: TGTGCCAGCAGCTTAGGACTGCTTATAGGAAACACCATATATTTT.

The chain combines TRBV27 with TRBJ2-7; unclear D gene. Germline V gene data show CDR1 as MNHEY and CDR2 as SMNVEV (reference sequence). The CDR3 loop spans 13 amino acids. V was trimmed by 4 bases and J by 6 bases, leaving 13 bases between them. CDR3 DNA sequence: TGTGCCAGCAGTTACATCCCCCCGGCCGAGCAGTACTTC. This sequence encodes CASSYIPPAEQYF.

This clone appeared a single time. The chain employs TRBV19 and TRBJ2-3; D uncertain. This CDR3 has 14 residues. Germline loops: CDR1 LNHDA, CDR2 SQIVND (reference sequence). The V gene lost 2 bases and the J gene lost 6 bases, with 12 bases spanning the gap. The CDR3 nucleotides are TGTGCCAGTAGTATAAAGGCCCGAGGCGATACGCAGTATTTT. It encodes CASSIKARGDTQYF.

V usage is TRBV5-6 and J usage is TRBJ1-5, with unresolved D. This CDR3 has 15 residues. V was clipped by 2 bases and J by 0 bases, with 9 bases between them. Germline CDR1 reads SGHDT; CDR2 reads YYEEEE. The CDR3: CASSFEDYSNQPQHF. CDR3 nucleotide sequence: TGTGCCAGCAGCTTTGAGGATTATAGCAATCAGCCCCAGCATTTT. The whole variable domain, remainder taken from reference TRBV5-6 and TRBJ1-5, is DAGVTQSPTHLIKTRGQQVTLRCSPKSGHDTVSWYQQALGQGPQFIFQYYEEEERQRGNFPDRFSGHQFPNYSSELNVNALLLGDSALYLCASSFEDYSNQPQHFGDGTRLSIL.

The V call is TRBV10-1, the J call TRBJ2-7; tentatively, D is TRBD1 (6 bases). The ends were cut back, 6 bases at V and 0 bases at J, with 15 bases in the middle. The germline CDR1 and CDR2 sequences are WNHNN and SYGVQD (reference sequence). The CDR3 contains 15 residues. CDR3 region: CASSEGRGPSYEQYF. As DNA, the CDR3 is TGCGCCAGCAGCGAAGGCAGGGGTCCCTCCTACGAGCAGTACTTC.

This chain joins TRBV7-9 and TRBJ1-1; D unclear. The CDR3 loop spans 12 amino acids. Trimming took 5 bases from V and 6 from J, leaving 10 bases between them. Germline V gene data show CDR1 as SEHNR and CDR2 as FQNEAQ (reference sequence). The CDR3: CASSHNVAEAFF. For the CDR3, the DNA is TGTGCCAGCAGCCATAACGTTGCTGAAGCTTTCTTT.

CDR3 amino acids: CASIVPGDTQYF. Written as DNA, the CDR3 is TGTGCCAGCATCGTTCCGGGAGATACGCAGTATTTT. V and J are TRBV5-6 and TRBJ2-3; D remains unclear. Germline CDR1 and CDR2: SGHDT and YYEEEE. The CDR3 contains 12 residues. The ends were cut back, 6 bases at V and 5 bases at J, with 10 bases in the middle.

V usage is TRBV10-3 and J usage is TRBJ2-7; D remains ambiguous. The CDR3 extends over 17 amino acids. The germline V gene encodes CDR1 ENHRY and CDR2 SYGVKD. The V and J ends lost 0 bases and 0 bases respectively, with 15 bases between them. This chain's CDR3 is CAISESKAPISSYEQYF. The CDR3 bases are TGTGCCATCAGTGAGTCAAAGGCCCCCATTAGCTCCTACGAGCAGTACTTC.

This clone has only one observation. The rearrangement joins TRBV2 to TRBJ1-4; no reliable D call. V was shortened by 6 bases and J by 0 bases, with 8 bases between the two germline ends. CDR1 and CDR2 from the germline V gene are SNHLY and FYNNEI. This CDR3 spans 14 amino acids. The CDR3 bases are TGTGCCAGCAGGGTGGTGGCAACTAATGAAAAACTGTTTTTT. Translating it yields CASRVVATNEKLFF.

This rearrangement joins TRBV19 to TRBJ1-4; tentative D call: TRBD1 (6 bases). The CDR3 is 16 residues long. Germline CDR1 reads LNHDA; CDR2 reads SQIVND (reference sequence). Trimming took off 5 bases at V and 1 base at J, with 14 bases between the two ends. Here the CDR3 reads CASSPRGALTNEKLFF. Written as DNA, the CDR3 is TGTGCCAGTAGTCCCCGGGGGGCGTTAACTAATGAAAAACTGTTTTTT.

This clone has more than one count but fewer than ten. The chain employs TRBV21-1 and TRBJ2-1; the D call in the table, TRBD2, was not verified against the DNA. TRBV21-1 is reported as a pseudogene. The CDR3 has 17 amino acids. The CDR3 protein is CASSKPPSGRAYNEQFF. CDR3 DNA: TGTGCCAGCAGCAAGCCGCCGAGCGGGAGGGCTTACAATGAGCAGTTCTTC.

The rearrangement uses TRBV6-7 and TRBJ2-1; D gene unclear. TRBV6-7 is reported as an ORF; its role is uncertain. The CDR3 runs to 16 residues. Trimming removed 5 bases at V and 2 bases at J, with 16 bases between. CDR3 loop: CASSSPAVMAYNEQFF. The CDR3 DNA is TGTGCCAGCAGTAGCCCGGCGGTCATGGCCTACAATGAGCAGTTCTTC.

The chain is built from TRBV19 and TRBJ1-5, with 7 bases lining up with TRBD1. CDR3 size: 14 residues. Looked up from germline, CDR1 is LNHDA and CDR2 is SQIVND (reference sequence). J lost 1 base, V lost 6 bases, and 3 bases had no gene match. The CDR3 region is CASRATGSNQPQHF. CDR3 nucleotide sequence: TGTGCCAGTAGAGCGACAGGGAGCAATCAGCCCCAGCATTTT.

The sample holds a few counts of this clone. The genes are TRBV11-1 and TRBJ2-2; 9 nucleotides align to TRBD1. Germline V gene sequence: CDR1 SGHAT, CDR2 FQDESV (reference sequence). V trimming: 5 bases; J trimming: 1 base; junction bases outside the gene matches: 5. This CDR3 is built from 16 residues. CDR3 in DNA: TGTGCCAGCAGCCTGCGACAGGGGGTGAACACCGGGGAGCTGTTTTTT. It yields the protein CASSLRQGVNTGELFF.

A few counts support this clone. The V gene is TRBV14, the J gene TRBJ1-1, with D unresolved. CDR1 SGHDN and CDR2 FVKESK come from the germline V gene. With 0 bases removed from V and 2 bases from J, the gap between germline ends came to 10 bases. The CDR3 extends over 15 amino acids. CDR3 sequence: CASSQELLSNTEAFF. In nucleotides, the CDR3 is TGTGCCAGCAGCCAAGAGTTACTATCCAACACTGAAGCTTTCTTT.

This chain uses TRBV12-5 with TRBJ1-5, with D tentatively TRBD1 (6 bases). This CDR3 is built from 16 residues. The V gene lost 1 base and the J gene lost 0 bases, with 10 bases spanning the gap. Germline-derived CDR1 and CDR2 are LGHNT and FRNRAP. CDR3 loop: CASGLGVRGSNQPQHF. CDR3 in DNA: TGTGCTAGTGGTTTGGGAGTCAGGGGTAGCAATCAGCCCCAGCATTTT.

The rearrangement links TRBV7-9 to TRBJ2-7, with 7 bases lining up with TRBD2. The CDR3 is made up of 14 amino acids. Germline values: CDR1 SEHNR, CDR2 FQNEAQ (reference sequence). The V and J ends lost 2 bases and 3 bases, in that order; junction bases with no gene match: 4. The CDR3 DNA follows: TGTGCCAGCAGCTTAAGCGGGGTGAACTACGAGCAGTACTTC. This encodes CASSLSGVNYEQYF.

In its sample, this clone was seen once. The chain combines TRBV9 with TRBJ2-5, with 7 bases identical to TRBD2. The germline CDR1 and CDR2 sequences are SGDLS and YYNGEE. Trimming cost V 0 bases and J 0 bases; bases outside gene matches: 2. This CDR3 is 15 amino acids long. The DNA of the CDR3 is TGTGCCAGCAGCGTAGCGCGGGGGAACCAAGAGACCCAGTACTTC. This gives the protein CASSVARGNQETQYF.

The CDR3 spells CSARPGDTQYF. CDR3 coding DNA: TGCAGCGCCCGGCCGGGAGATACGCAGTATTTT. J is TRBJ2-3 and V is TRBV29-1, with D hard to call. Germline V gene data show CDR1 as SQVTM and CDR2 as ANQGSEA. V lost 7 bases and J 5 bases, leaving 10 bases between the germline ends. This CDR3 is 11 amino acids long.

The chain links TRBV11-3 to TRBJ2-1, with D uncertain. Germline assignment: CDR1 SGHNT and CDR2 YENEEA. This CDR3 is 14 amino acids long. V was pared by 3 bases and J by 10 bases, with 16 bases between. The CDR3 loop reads CASSFGSSSGEQFF. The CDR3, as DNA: TGTGCCAGCAGCTTCGGTAGCTCCTCCGGGGAGCAGTTCTTC.

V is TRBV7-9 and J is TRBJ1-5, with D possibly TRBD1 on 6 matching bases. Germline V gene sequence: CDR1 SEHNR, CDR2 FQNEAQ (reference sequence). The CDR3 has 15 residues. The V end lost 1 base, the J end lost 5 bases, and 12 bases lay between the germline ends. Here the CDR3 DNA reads TGTGCCAGCAGCTTAGGGGCAGGGGAGTATCAGCCCCAGCATTTT. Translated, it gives CASSLGAGEYQPQHF.

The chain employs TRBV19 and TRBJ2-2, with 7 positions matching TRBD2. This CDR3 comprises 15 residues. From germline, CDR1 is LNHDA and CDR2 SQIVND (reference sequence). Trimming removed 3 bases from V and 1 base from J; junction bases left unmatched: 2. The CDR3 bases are TGTGCCAGTAGTATTATAGCGGGGAACACCGGGGAGCTGTTTTTT. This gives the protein CASSIIAGNTGELFF.